The 4 T cell receptor beta chains below all came from one sample that was sequenced in a study of T cell repertoires in aging, cancer and after chemotherapy. Amplification of TCR beta used genomic DNA extracted from peripheral blood. Rearranged V-D-J TRB sequences were amplified with a mixed TRB-A/B primer pool. From the multiplex PCR reads, TCRdb called clonotypes with MiXCR, one entry per CDR3 protein. The sample records approximately 11,000 distinct CDR3 sequences, 25% to 35% being singletons. The sequenced sample was blood. The receptors were sampled from a human donor in good health.

V usage is TRBV19 and J usage is TRBJ1-4; tentative D call: TRBD1 (5 bases). V lost 7 bases to trimming and J lost 6 bases, with 21 bases between them. The germline CDR1 and CDR2 sequences are LNHDA and SQIVND (reference sequence). The CDR3 length is 16 residues. The CDR3 loop is CASTHRPGAGDEKLFF. The DNA of the CDR3 is TGTGCCAGTACCCACCGACCCGGGGCCGGGGATGAAAAACTGTTTTTT.

The rearrangement uses TRBV7-2 and TRBJ1-6; TRBD1 is a possible D gene (5 bases). The CDR3 loop spans 15 amino acids. Looked up from germline, CDR1 is SGHTA and CDR2 is FQGNSA. Trimming took 6 bases from V and 0 from J, leaving 9 bases between them. CDR3 DNA: TGTGCCAGCAGTCCTGGGGGCTCCTATAATTCACCCCTCCACTTT. This codes for CASSPGGSYNSPLHF.

This chain links TRBV7-9 with TRBJ2-7; D remains ambiguous. Per germline, CDR1 SEHNR and CDR2 FQNEAQ (reference sequence). CDR3 length equals 13 residues. The ends were cut back, 5 bases at V and 0 bases at J, with 8 bases in the middle. CDR3 nucleotide sequence: TGTGCCAGCAGCCAGTCGGCCTCCTACGAGCAGTACTTC. It specifies CASSQSASYEQYF.

This clonotype was observed a handful of times. The gene calls are TRBV7-2 and TRBJ1-5; no clear D gene. The CDR3 extends over 15 amino acids. The germline CDR1 and CDR2 sequences are SGHTA and FQGNSA. Deletions cut 3 bases from V and 0 bases from J, with 9 bases between. CDR3 in DNA: TGTGCCAGCAGCTTGGCGGTTAATAGCAATCAGCCCCAGCATTTT. Encoded protein: CASSLAVNSNQPQHF.